This TCR beta chain was recorded in a study of T cells in Graves' hyperthyroidism and ophthalmopathy (dated by TCRdb to between 2018 and 2020). Context from the whole study: Peripheral blood samples were taken at the time of initial diagnosis, prior to any treatment. The 100 or so discovery patients were divided at random into training and test sets in a 7:3 ratio. After sampling, hyperthyroidism patients received methimazole starting at 30 mg daily, and ophthalmopathy patients received high-dose intravenous methylprednisolone. TCR Vbeta CDR3 sequencing of 135 peripheral blood samples (over 40 ophthalmopathy, about 80 hyperthyroidism and roughly 17 progressor patients) is reported in the paper. Whether ophthalmopathy could be predicted prospectively was tested in an independent validation cohort made up of under 20 hyperthyroidism patients plus 17 patients who later progressed to ophthalmopathy. TCR V-J signatures able to tell the groups apart were searched for in a discovery cohort of approximately 95 patients, of whom around 42 had Graves' ophthalmopathy and about 60 had stable Graves' hyperthyroidism. In more than 5 Graves' hyperthyroidism patients, the study also compared T-cell repertoires from thyroid tissue with T-cell repertoires from blood. Paper-wide results and their limitations: In validation, progression to ophthalmopathy was predicted by the model with 70.59% sensitivity and nearly 75% specificity, a median of about 6.8 months before onset. No statistical method was used to set the sample size in advance, and investigators knew the group allocation. A 13 V-J signature model separated ophthalmopathy from stable hyperthyroidism, with 87.88% sensitivity and about 81% specificity in cross-validation and 80%/75% in testing. Most expanded thyroid clonotypes (frequency above 0.001) were also detected in blood, a finding suggesting that blood repertoires may reflect thyroid immune responses.

Stable Graves' hyperthyroidism was defined as no progression to ophthalmopathy during 18 months of follow-up. Hyperthyroidism patients were aged 18 to 65 years and newly diagnosed, with disease duration of less than 2 months. The study excluded patients with uncontrolled infections, other autoimmune diseases, pregnancy or lactation. Clinical symptoms, serum thyroxine and TRAb, thyroid ultrasound, and orbital computed tomography formed the basis for the diagnoses. PBMCs were separated from about 10 ml of fresh peripheral blood using Ficoll-Paque density gradient centrifugation. Total RNA was extracted with Trizol reagent, and quality was checked on an Agilent 2100 Bioanalyzer. This clonotype appeared many times. Its antigen remains unidentified. Nothing much larger sits one base from this clone, and base qualities are not available. The TCR beta CDR3 regions were amplified from RNA transcripts. The TCR CDR3 was subjected to a first round of RT-PCR using the HTBI primer set and the Qiagen OneStep RT-PCR kit. Libraries were constructed in a second round of multiplex PCR, after which size selection and purification were carried out. Paired-end sequencing of the libraries was performed with 100 bp reads on an Illumina HiSeq2000. The published analysis was carried out like this. SOAPnuke was used to process the raw data, throwing out any read that contained adapters or uncalled bases, had a mean Phred below 15, or lacked an exact constant-primer or identifier match. High-quality paired reads were merged with COPE v1.2.5, and unique nucleotide sequences were defined as clonotypes. Clonotypes were aligned to IMGT TRBV, TRBD and TRBJ reference segments using MiTCR v1.1. Only V-J combinations with frequency above 0.0001, covering 99% to 99.2% of repertoires, were analysed. A TCS score was defined as the ratio of F50 (clonal expansion) to E x V (chaos), with BLOSUM62-based TCRdist applied between CDR3 peptides within each V-J. Welch's t-statistics and random forest reduced around 520 V-J features to fewer than 15, which were used in a naive Bayes classifier (R e1071). The raw public reads went through TCRdb reprocessing: fastp at Q25, MiXCR clone calling, in-frame beta chains kept. CDR3 protein sequences are deduplicated, and each keeps its most common genes and DNA. TCRdb assigned the V and J calls; the authors' analysis was not used. For this sample the table gives about 480,000 distinct CDR3 sequences, of which roughly an eighth were detected only once. The ten largest clones represent 15% to 20% of the sample.

Ends trimmed: V by 7 bases, J by 4 bases; bases unmatched to a gene: 7. From its cysteine to its phenylalanine, the CDR3 spans 15 amino acids. Only CDR3 DNA remains: 45 bases, in frame from the first base. Specimen: blood. The sequence was obtained from a woman younger than 35 with Graves' hyperthyroidism. The chain joins TRBV12-3 or TRBV12-4 to TRBJ1-6, and 7 bases in between align with TRBD1. The CDR3 protein sequence reads: CASTVDRVYNSPLHF. DNA sequence: TGTGCCAGCACTGTTGACAGGGTATATAATTCACCCCTCCACTTT.